This entry describes one TCR beta chain. Antigen: not known. This sample is drawn from a study of T cell responses to AZD1222 COVID-19 vaccine. Study summary: Second-dose intervals near 4 or 12 weeks were combined. Study-wide findings and caveats: Spike-specific TCR breadth and depth both grew after two AZD1222 doses. Within unmutated variant regions lay the reported targets of nearly half of spike-specific TCRs. Baseline serology detected seropositivity in only a handful of AZD1222 recipients.

This CDR3 has 19 residues. In germline, CDR1 is SGHVS, CDR2 FQNEAQ. V shed 4 bases and J shed 0 bases, with 21 bases lying between them. Repertoires were generated with immunoSEQ multiplex PCR, while TCRdb's copy carries only in-frame clones and drops some. The repertoire holds 150,000 to 200,000 clones, 75% to 95% seen once, with roughly 2.8% in the top ten. The sequenced sample was peripheral blood, obtained on day 0 of AZD1222 vaccination. This clonotype originated in an adult in good health. The chain has TRBV7-8 and TRBJ1-4; D uncertain. CDR3 coding DNA: TGTGCCAGCAGCTCGCAGATGACCGCTCCACTTGCAACTAATGAAAAACTGTTTTTT. Translation: CASSSQMTAPLATNEKLFF.